Presented here are 18 T cell receptor beta chains from one specimen sequenced in a study of type 1 regulatory T cells. One entry per CDR3 protein results from TCRdb running MiXCR on the reads. The table records roughly 67,000 distinct CDR3 sequences, 63% of them present only once. Their specific antigens are unknown. Material: cultured T cells, either the whole culture or a sorted T cell fraction (not recorded which). Subset meaning: Tr1-enriched cell product generated in vitro against host alloantigens. The receptors come from a human donor in good health.

The rearrangement joins TRBV5-1 to TRBJ2-7, with 7 bases fitting TRBD2. The trim removed 4 bases at V and 3 bases at J, leaving 7 bases unmatched. Germline V gene data show CDR1 as SGHRS and CDR2 as YFSETQ. The CDR3 loop spans 14 amino acids. The CDR3 nucleotides read TGCGCCAGCAGCCCGCGGGCGGGGGACTACGAGCAGTACTTC. Translation gives CASSPRAGDYEQYF.

This clonotype was detected a few times. The V and J genes are TRBV7-9 and TRBJ2-7, with D possibly TRBD1 on 5 matching bases. Germline-derived CDR1 and CDR2 are SEHNR and FQNEAQ (reference sequence). The CDR3 runs to 14 residues. Deletions cut 1 base from V and 5 bases from J, with 12 bases between. CDR3 sequence reads: CASSLVWGADEQYF. The CDR3 DNA sequence: TGTGCCAGCAGCTTAGTCTGGGGCGCGGACGAGCAGTACTTC. Full variable domain (rest looked up from reference TRBV7-9 and TRBJ2-7): DTGVSQNPRHKITKRGQNVTFRCDPISEHNRLYWYRQTLGQGPEFLTYFQNEAQLEKSRLLSDRFSAERPKGSFSTLEIQRTEQGDSAMYLCASSLVWGADEQYFGPGTRLTVT.

The chain combines TRBV7-2 with TRBJ2-1, with 7 bases fitting TRBD2. Trimming removed 5 bases from V and 1 base from J; junction bases left unmatched: 5. Per germline, CDR1 SGHTA and CDR2 FQGNSA. The CDR3 extends over 15 amino acids. The CDR3: CASSRLAGSYNEQFF. CDR3 sequence (DNA): TGTGCCAGCAGCCGACTAGCCGGTTCCTACAATGAGCAGTTCTTC.

The genes are TRBV20-1 and TRBJ1-2; D call uncertain. The CDR3 extends over 11 amino acids. In germline, CDR1 is DFQATT, CDR2 SNEGSKA (reference sequence). Trimming took off 5 bases at V and 4 bases at J, with 8 bases between the two ends. This chain's CDR3 is CSAPRGYGYTF. The CDR3 nucleotides read TGCAGTGCTCCACGCGGCTATGGCTACACCTTC.

The gene calls are TRBV5-1 and TRBJ1-1; TRBD1 matches at 8 bases. The trim removed 5 bases at V and 7 bases at J, leaving 10 bases unmatched. CDR1 is SGHRS and CDR2 is YFSETQ in the germline V gene. This CDR3 has 14 residues. The CDR3 loop reads CASSLQGDNSEAFF. CDR3 DNA sequence: TGCGCCAGCAGTTTACAGGGGGACAATAGTGAAGCTTTCTTT.

The J gene is TRBJ2-1, the V gene TRBV20-1; 13 nucleotides match TRBD2. The germline V gene has CDR1 DFQATT and CDR2 SNEGSKA (reference sequence). This CDR3 has 15 amino acids. V shed 5 bases, J shed 7 bases, and the junction held 8 bases outside the gene matches. Here the CDR3 DNA reads TGCAGTGCTTCTGGACTAGCGGGAGTCGTGAATGAGCAGTTCTTC. Residues: CSASGLAGVVNEQFF.

The CDR3 is CASRPPGSGNTIYF. The CDR3 DNA reads TGTGCCAGCAGACCCCCAGGCTCTGGAAACACCATATATTTT. The J gene is TRBJ1-3, the V gene TRBV7-2; no clear D gene. This CDR3 is 14 amino acids long. Germline V gene sequence: CDR1 SGHTA, CDR2 FQGNSA. V was shortened by 6 bases and J by 0 bases, with 9 bases between the two germline ends.

This clonotype was counted once. This chain links TRBV7-2 with TRBJ2-2; weak D call: TRBD2 (5 bases). Trimming took 5 bases from V and 7 from J, leaving 11 bases between them. The germline CDR1 and CDR2 sequences are SGHTA and FQGNSA. The CDR3 loop spans 13 amino acids. DNA of the CDR3: TGTGCCAGCAGCAGGCCTGGAGGCGGGGAGCTGTTTTTT. Protein sequence: CASSRPGGGELFF.

J is TRBJ2-3 and V is TRBV29-1; TRBD2 is a possible D gene (6 bases). V shed 4 bases and J shed 5 bases, with 16 bases lying between them. This CDR3 is 14 amino acids long. Per germline, CDR1 SQVTM and CDR2 ANQGSEA. The CDR3 region has the DNA TGCAGCGTTGGTCCGGGAGTGGGTGGAGATACGCAGTATTTT. Residues: CSVGPGVGGDTQYF.

The chain employs TRBV4-2 and TRBJ2-1, with 8 positions matching TRBD2. V lost 4 bases and J lost 7; bases outside the gene matches: 12. CDR1 and CDR2 from the germline V gene are LGHNA and YNFKEQ. The CDR3 loop spans 16 amino acids. The CDR3 DNA reads as TGTGCCAGCAGCCTGTGGGCAAGCGGGAGTTCGAATGAGCAGTTCTTC. Translated, it gives CASSLWASGSSNEQFF.

CDR3 residues: CASSFLGPYEQYF. CDR3 coding DNA: TGTGCCAGCAGTTTCCTAGGCCCCTACGAGCAGTACTTC. The chain links TRBV27 to TRBJ2-7; D unclear. V lost 3 bases and J lost 2, with 8 bases in between. Looked up from germline, CDR1 is MNHEY and CDR2 is SMNVEV (reference sequence). The CDR3 extends over 13 amino acids.

This sequence joins TRBV20-1 and TRBJ2-3; 9 bases are shared with TRBD2. The CDR3 sequence is 13 residues long. The V gene's germline CDR1 is DFQATT and CDR2 SNEGSKA (reference sequence). The V gene end was trimmed by 5 bases and the J gene end by 7 bases; junction bases not matched to a gene: 7. The DNA for the CDR3 is TGCAGTGCTTTTAGCGGGAGTCGTAATACGCAGTATTTT. This codes for CSAFSGSRNTQYF.

J is TRBJ2-3 and V is TRBV28, with 11 bases lining up with TRBD1. With V trimmed by 1 base and J by 3 bases, 15 bases remained unmatched. Germline V gene lookup returns CDR1 MDHEN and CDR2 SYDVKM. The CDR3 sequence is 20 residues long. The chain's CDR3 is CASSLFPAHSGQGGTDTQYF. The CDR3 bases are TGTGCCAGCAGTTTATTCCCTGCCCATTCGGGACAGGGGGGAACAGATACGCAGTATTTT.

This chain links TRBV6-5 with TRBJ1-4; maybe TRBD1 (5 bases). CDR1 is MNHEY and CDR2 is SVGAGI in the germline V gene. The CDR3 loop spans 15 amino acids. Trimming cost V 2 bases and J 5 bases, with 12 bases left between them. The CDR3, as DNA: TGTGCCAGCAGTTACCCCGGGGCCATAAATGAAAAACTGTTTTTT. Translating it yields CASSYPGAINEKLFF.

This chain connects TRBV28 to TRBJ1-5, with TRBD1 matching 7 bases. Trimming removed 5 bases from V and 0 bases from J; junction bases left unmatched: 7. Germline CDR1 and CDR2: MDHEN and SYDVKM. This CDR3 is 16 amino acids long. The CDR3, as DNA: TGTGCCAGCAGTACAACGACAGGGAATAGCAATCAGCCCCAGCATTTT. Protein: CASSTTTGNSNQPQHF.

The V and J genes are TRBV20-1 and TRBJ1-5; the D gene is possibly TRBD1 (5 bases). The CDR3 sequence is 14 residues long. Per the germline V gene, CDR1 is DFQATT and CDR2 is SNEGSKA (reference sequence). Trimming removed 2 bases at V and 1 base at J, with 9 bases between. The CDR3 nucleotides are TGCAGTGCTAGAAAACGGGGCAGCAATCAGCCCCAGCATTTT. Encoded protein: CSARKRGSNQPQHF.

V usage is TRBV4-3 and J usage is TRBJ2-1, with TRBD2 identical over 8 bases. J was trimmed by 6 bases and V by 5 bases; bases with no gene match: 6. The CDR3 is made up of 14 amino acids. CDR1 and CDR2 (germline): LGHNA, YSLEER. The CDR3 DNA is TGCGCCAGCAGCAGGGTAGCGGGGACCAATGAGCAGTTCTTC. This encodes CASSRVAGTNEQFF.

This clonotype was observed a few times. The V gene is TRBV20-1, the J gene TRBJ2-4, with D tentatively TRBD2 (6 bases). Germline V gene lookup returns CDR1 DFQATT and CDR2 SNEGSKA (reference sequence). The CDR3 loop spans 13 amino acids. With 3 bases removed from V and 2 bases from J, the gap between germline ends came to 8 bases. For the CDR3, the DNA is TGCAGTGCTAGTCGGGGGACCAAAAACATTCAGTACTTC. Translating it yields CSASRGTKNIQYF.